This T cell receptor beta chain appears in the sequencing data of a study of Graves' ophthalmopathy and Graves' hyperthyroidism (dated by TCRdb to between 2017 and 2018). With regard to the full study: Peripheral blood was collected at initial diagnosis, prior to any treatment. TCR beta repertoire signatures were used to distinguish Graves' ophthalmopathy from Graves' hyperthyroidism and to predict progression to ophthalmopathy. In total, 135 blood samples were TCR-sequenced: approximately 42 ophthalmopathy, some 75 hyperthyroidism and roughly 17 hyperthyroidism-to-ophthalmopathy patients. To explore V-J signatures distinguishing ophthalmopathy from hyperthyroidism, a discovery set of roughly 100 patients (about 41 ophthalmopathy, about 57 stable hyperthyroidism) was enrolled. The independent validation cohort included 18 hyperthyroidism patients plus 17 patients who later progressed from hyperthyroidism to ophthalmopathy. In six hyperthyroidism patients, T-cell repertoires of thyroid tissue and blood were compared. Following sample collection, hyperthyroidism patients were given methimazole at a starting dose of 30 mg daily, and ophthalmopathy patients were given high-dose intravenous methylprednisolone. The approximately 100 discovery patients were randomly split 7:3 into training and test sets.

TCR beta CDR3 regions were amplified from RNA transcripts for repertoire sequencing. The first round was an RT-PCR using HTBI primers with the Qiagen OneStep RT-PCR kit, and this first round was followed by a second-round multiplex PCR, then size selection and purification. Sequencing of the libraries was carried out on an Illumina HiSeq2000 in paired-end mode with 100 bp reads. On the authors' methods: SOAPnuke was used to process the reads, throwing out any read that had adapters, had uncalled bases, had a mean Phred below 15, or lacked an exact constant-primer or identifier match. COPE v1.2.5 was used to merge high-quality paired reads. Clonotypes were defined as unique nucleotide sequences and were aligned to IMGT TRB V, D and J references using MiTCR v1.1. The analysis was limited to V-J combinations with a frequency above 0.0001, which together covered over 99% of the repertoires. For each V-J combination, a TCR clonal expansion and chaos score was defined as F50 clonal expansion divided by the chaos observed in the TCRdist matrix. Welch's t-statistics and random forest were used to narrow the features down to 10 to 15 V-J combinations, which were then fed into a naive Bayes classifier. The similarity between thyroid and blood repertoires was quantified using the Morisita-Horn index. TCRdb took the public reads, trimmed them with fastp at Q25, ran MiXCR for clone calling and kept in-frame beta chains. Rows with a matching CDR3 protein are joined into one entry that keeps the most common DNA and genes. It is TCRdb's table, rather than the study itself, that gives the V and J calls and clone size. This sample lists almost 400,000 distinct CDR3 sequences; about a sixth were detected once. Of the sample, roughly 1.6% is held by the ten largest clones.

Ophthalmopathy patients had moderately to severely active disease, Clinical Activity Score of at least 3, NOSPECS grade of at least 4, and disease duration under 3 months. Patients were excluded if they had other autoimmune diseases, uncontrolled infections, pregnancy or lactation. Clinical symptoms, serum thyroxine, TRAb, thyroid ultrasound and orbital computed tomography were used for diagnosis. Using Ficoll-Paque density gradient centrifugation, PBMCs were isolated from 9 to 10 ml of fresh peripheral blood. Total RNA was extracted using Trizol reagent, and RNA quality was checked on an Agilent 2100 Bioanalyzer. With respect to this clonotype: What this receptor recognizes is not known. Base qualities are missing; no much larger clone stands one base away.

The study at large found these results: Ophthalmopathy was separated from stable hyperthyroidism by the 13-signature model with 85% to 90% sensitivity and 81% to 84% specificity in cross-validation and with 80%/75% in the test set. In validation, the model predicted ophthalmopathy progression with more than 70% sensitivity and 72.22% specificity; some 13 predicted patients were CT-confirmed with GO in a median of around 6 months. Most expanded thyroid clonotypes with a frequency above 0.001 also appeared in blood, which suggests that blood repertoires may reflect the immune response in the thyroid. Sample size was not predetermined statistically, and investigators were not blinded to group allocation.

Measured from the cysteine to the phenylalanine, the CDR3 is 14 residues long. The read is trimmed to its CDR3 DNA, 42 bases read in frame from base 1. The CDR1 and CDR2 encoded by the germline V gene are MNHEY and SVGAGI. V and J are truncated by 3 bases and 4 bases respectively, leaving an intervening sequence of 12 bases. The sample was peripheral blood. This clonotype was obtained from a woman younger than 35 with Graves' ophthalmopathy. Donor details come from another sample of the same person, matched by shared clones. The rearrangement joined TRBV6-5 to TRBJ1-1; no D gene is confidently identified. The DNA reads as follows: TGTGCCAGCAGTTATGGTGGTGGTACCACTGAAGCTTTCTTT. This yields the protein CASSYGGGTTEAFF.